The 29 T cell receptor beta chains below come from one sample, sequenced in a study of cytomegalovirus exposure and HLA in healthy donors. In the PCR, 60 Vbeta and 13 Jbeta primers were used. Libraries were prepared by immunoSEQ multiplex PCR; TCRdb keeps only in-frame clonotypes and omits some of them. This table has 72,000 or so clones, approximately 72% appearing once. Material: PBMCs. The receptor source for this set is a woman under 40 in good health and CMV-seropositive.

The rearrangement joins TRBV19 to TRBJ1-1, with TRBD1 matching 7 bases. Germline V gene data show CDR1 as LNHDA and CDR2 as SQIVND (reference sequence). J gave up 5 bases and V 2 bases, and 2 bases lay outside the gene matches. The CDR3 contains 13 residues. As DNA, the CDR3 is TGTGCCAGTAGTATACAGGGGGTGACTGAAGCTTTCTTT. Encoded protein: CASSIQGVTEAFF.

CDR3 nucleotide sequence: TGTGCCAGCAGCCAAGAACCGGAGCGGCTCGAGCAGTACTTC. The encoded protein is CASSQEPERLEQYF. The chain links TRBV4-2 to TRBJ2-7; maybe TRBD2 (5 bases). This CDR3 spans 14 amino acids. V lost 0 bases and J 6 bases, leaving 12 bases between the germline ends. The V gene's germline CDR1 is LGHNA and CDR2 YNFKEQ.

This chain joins TRBV11-2 and TRBJ1-4, with 7 bases identical to TRBD1. Looked up from germline, CDR1 is SGHAT and CDR2 is FQNNGV. This CDR3 contains 14 residues. Trimming took 3 bases from V and 7 from J; bases not matched to a gene: 5. CDR3 sequence: CASSFRGGGEKLFF. The CDR3 bases are TGTGCCAGCAGCTTCAGAGGGGGCGGTGAAAAACTGTTTTTT.

Comments on this clone: Germline is not matched at one junction end, which may reflect a read error. The gene calls are TRBV19 and TRBJ2-2; TRBD2 aligns across 7 bases. The CDR3 sequence is 14 residues long. CDR1 is LNHDA, CDR2 SQIVND, per germline (reference sequence). CDR3 DNA sequence: TGTGCCAGTAGCATAGCGGGGAACACCGGGGAGCTGTTTTTT. Its translation: CASSIAGNTGELFF.

This clone was observed a handful of times. The chain employs TRBV5-1 and TRBJ2-2; D gene ambiguous. The germline V and J ends were trimmed by 4 bases and 4 bases, with 5 bases remaining between them. Germline V gives CDR1 SGHRS, CDR2 YFSETQ. The length of the CDR3 is 12 residues. The CDR3 DNA reads TGCGCCAGCAGCGAGCTCACCGGGGAGCTGTTTTTT. Protein product: CASSELTGELFF.

The rearrangement links TRBV10-2 to TRBJ2-5, with 8 nucleotides matching TRBD2. Germline V CDR1 and CDR2: WSHSY, SAAADI. Trimming removed 6 bases from V and 4 bases from J; junction bases left unmatched: 1. The CDR3 has 12 residues. The CDR3 region has the DNA TGCGCCAGCAGCCTAGCGGGAGAGACCCAGTACTTC. This encodes CASSLAGETQYF.

The V and J genes are TRBV4-1 and TRBJ1-4, with TRBD1 matching 9 bases. V dropped 3 bases and J dropped 8; count of bases not matched to a gene: 10. The CDR3 is 16 residues long. CDR1 and CDR2 from the germline V gene are MGHRA and YSYEKL. The CDR3 nucleotides read TGCGCCAGCAGCCAGGGCAACAGGGGGCTGGGAGAAAAACTGTTTTTT. This encodes CASSQGNRGLGEKLFF.

The CDR3 protein is CASSVPFGSYEQYF. The CDR3 DNA sequence: TGTGCCAGCAGCGTCCCCTTTGGGAGCTACGAGCAGTACTTC. The chain links TRBV9 to TRBJ2-7, with D maybe TRBD2 (5 bases). This CDR3 is 14 amino acids long. The germline CDR1 and CDR2 sequences are SGDLS and YYNGEE. Trimming stripped 2 bases from V and 3 bases from J, with 12 bases between.

The rearrangement links TRBV6-1 to TRBJ2-7, with 9 bases aligning to TRBD2. Trimming cost V 3 bases and J 7 bases; bases outside gene matches: 7. CDR3 size: 14 residues. Germline V lookup: CDR1 MNHNS, CDR2 SASEGT. CDR3 loop: CASSEGSGRREQYF. DNA for the CDR3: TGTGCCAGCAGTGAGGGTAGCGGGAGAAGGGAGCAGTACTTC.

The V call is TRBV27, the J call TRBJ1-2, with 8 bases matching TRBD1. Germline CDR1 MNHEY, CDR2 SMNVEV (reference sequence). V lost 5 bases, J lost 8 bases, and 7 bases stayed unmatched. This CDR3 contains 13 residues. CDR3 nucleotide sequence: TGTGCCAGCAGTCCCAGGACAGGGAGCGGCTACACCTTC. This sequence encodes CASSPRTGSGYTF.

The chain couples TRBV15 to TRBJ1-2; the D is unclear. V was trimmed by 6 bases and J by 0 bases, leaving 8 bases between them. Germline V gives CDR1 LNHNV, CDR2 YYDKDF (reference sequence). This CDR3 has 13 residues. The CDR3 spells CATRGDPNYGYTF. Here the CDR3 DNA reads TGTGCCACCAGGGGAGATCCTAACTATGGCTACACCTTC.

The rearrangement uses TRBV6-6 and TRBJ2-5, with 7 bases that match TRBD2. Germline V gene data show CDR1 as MNHNY and CDR2 as SVGAGI (reference sequence). Germline trimming cut 6 bases from V and 4 bases from J; bases unmatched to any gene: 8. The CDR3 loop spans 14 amino acids. In DNA, the CDR3 is TGTGCCAGCAGCTCGACTAGCTGGGGAGAGACCCAGTACTTC. Translating gives CASSSTSWGETQYF.

The chain has TRBV6-5 and TRBJ2-5, with 11 bases identical to TRBD1. This CDR3 is built from 15 residues. The junction had 5 bases not matched to a gene; V was cut back by 3 bases and J by 5 bases. The germline CDR1 and CDR2 sequences are MNHEY and SVGAGI. The CDR3 DNA follows: TGTGCCAGCAGTTATCGGACAGGGGGCAGGGAGACCCAGTACTTC. Translated: CASSYRTGGRETQYF.

This clone was observed a few times. The chain combines TRBV6-5 with TRBJ2-4; D might be TRBD2 (5 bases). This CDR3 is 14 amino acids long. V lost 2 bases, J lost 8 bases, and 13 bases lay in between. CDR1 is MNHEY and CDR2 is SVGAGI in the germline V gene. The CDR3 protein is CASSYGTPGDIQYF. For the CDR3, the DNA is TGTGCCAGCAGTTACGGTACCCCCGGGGACATTCAGTACTTC.

This clone was detected only a few times. V gene TRBV5-1 combines with J gene TRBJ1-4, with D possibly TRBD1 on 6 matching bases. V was shortened by 1 base and J by 0 bases, with 10 bases between the two germline ends. CDR3 length: 16 residues. The germline V gene has CDR1 SGHRS and CDR2 YFSETQ. The CDR3, as DNA: TGCGCCAGCAGCTTGCAGGGGAGGGCAACTAATGAAAAACTGTTTTTT. Encoded protein: CASSLQGRATNEKLFF.

The V call is TRBV28, the J call TRBJ2-7, with D tentatively TRBD1 (7 bases). The V gene lost 2 bases and the J gene lost 0 bases, with 14 bases spanning the gap. The CDR3 contains 16 residues. Germline CDR1 reads MDHEN; CDR2 reads SYDVKM. In DNA, the CDR3 is TGTGCCAGCAGTTTACAGGGGGGCAGCCGCTCCTACGAGCAGTACTTC. Its translation: CASSLQGGSRSYEQYF.

The V and J genes are TRBV13 and TRBJ1-1; 11 positions agree with TRBD1. V gave up 3 bases and J gave up 3 bases; unmatched junction bases: 3. CDR1 and CDR2 (germline): PRHDT, FYEKMQ (reference sequence). The CDR3 is 15 residues long. CDR3 sequence reads: CASSFSGQGDTEAFF. The CDR3 nucleotides read TGTGCCAGCAGCTTCTCGGGACAGGGGGACACTGAAGCTTTCTTT.

This clone has a count of ten or more. The chain joins TRBV2 to TRBJ2-2; 7 bases are shared with TRBD2. There are 14 residues in the CDR3. The V gene end was trimmed by 10 bases and the J gene end by 3 bases; junction bases not matched to a gene: 8. The germline V gene has CDR1 SNHLY and CDR2 FYNNEI. The CDR3 sequence is CATRGTTYTGELFF. CDR3 sequence (DNA): TGTGCCACCCGAGGGACTACCTACACCGGGGAGCTGTTTTTT. Looking up the rest from reference TRBV2 and TRBJ2-2 gives the full variable domain: EPEVTQTPSHQVTQMGQEVILRCVPISNHLYFYWYRQILGQKVEFLVSFYNNEISEKSEIFDDQFSVERPDGSNFTLKIRSTKLEDSAMYFCATRGTTYTGELFFGEGSRLTVL.

This sequence joins TRBV19 and TRBJ2-6; D is possibly TRBD1 (5 bases). The germline V and J ends were trimmed by 6 bases and 1 base, with 13 bases remaining between them. This CDR3 has 16 amino acids. The germline gives CDR1 LNHDA, CDR2 SQIVND (reference sequence). CDR3 in DNA: TGTGCCAGTAGGCAAAATCCAGGGTCTGGGGCCAACGTCCTGACTTTC. This codes for CASRQNPGSGANVLTF.

This rearrangement joins TRBV13 to TRBJ2-6; 7 bases fit TRBD2. This CDR3 has 15 amino acids. V gave up 5 bases and J gave up 4 bases; unmatched junction bases: 5. Germline CDR1 and CDR2: PRHDT and FYEKMQ (reference sequence). In DNA, the CDR3 is TGTGCCAGCAGCAAGCGGGGATCCGGGGCCAACGTCCTGACTTTC. It encodes CASSKRGSGANVLTF. Looking up the rest from reference TRBV13 and TRBJ2-6 gives the full variable domain: AAGVIQSPRHLIKEKRETATLKCYPIPRHDTVYWYQQGPGQDPQFLISFYEKMQSDKGSIPDRFSAQQFSDYHSELNMSSLELGDSALYFCASSKRGSGANVLTFGAGSRLTVL.

The chain joins TRBV10-3 to TRBJ2-2; unclear D gene. CDR1 and CDR2 (germline): ENHRY, SYGVKD. V lost 3 bases, J lost 4 bases, and 6 bases lay in between. The CDR3 has 13 amino acids. As DNA, the CDR3 is TGTGCCATCAGTGATCTAGGCACCGGGGAGCTGTTTTTT. This gives the protein CAISDLGTGELFF.

The chain uses TRBV7-2 and TRBJ2-5; weak D call: TRBD1 (5 bases). The CDR3 runs to 15 residues. Trimming pared 1 base from V and 2 bases from J, leaving 11 bases between. Germline V gene sequence: CDR1 SGHTA, CDR2 FQGNSA. The DNA for the CDR3 is TGTGCCAGCAGCTTAGGGGGCAGCCAACAAGAGACCCAGTACTTC. Translated: CASSLGGSQQETQYF.

The CDR3 here is CASSTGGLAHF. The CDR3, as DNA: TGTGCCAGCAGCACAGGGGGTTTAGCGCATTTT. The chain carries TRBV6-7 and TRBJ1-5, with TRBD1 matching over 8 bases. TRBV6-7 is given ORF status, its function remaining uncertain. The CDR3 is 11 amino acids. V shed 6 bases and J 15 bases; nucleotides not matched to a gene: 7.

This clone was counted only a few times. This chain uses TRBV11-2 with TRBJ2-2; maybe TRBD1 (6 bases). From germline, CDR1 is SGHAT and CDR2 FQNNGV. The ends were cut back, 8 bases at V and 0 bases at J, with 13 bases in the middle. The CDR3 runs to 15 residues. The CDR3 region has the DNA TGTGCCAGCGGGGTGAACAGGGCGAACACCGGGGAGCTGTTTTTT. It specifies CASGVNRANTGELFF.

This clone was seen just once. V is TRBV5-6 and J is TRBJ2-1; 8 bases align to TRBD1. The CDR3 totals 16 residues. Trimming cost V 5 bases and J 7 bases; bases outside gene matches: 14. Germline V gives CDR1 SGHDT, CDR2 YYEEEE. CDR3 residues: CASSPLSGQGLNEQFF. The CDR3 DNA follows: TGTGCCAGCAGTCCTCTTTCCGGACAGGGACTGAATGAGCAGTTCTTC.

This clone was counted once. The J gene is TRBJ2-5, the V gene TRBV15, with D maybe TRBD2 (5 bases). Germline V lookup: CDR1 LNHNV, CDR2 YYDKDF (reference sequence). V was clipped by 5 bases and J by 11 bases, with 18 bases between them. The CDR3 spans 13 residues. The DNA for the CDR3 is TGTGCCACCAGCGTCCAGATAGCCTGGGAGCAGTACTTC. Protein: CATSVQIAWEQYF.

This clone has just a few counts. The chain links TRBV20-1 to TRBJ1-1; D gene unclear. Germline CDR1 is DFQATT and CDR2 is SNEGSKA (reference sequence). The CDR3 sequence is 11 residues long. V was pared by 5 bases and J by 7 bases, with 11 bases between. This CDR3 reads CSACRGSEAFF. CDR3 nucleotide sequence: TGCAGTGCTTGCAGAGGGAGTGAAGCTTTCTTT.

V is TRBV27 and J is TRBJ2-1; TRBD2 aligns across 12 bases. V shed 5 bases, J shed 5 bases, and the junction held 10 bases outside the gene matches. Germline CDR1 MNHEY, CDR2 SMNVEV (reference sequence). CDR3 length equals 17 residues. The CDR3 nucleotides read TGTGCCAGCAGTCTTGAACTAGCGGGAGGAGGTCACAATGAGCAGTTCTTC. Its protein product is CASSLELAGGGHNEQFF.

This chain links TRBV30 with TRBJ1-2; D ambiguous. The CDR3 totals 13 residues. The germline gives CDR1 GTSNPN, CDR2 SVGIG (reference sequence). Trimming pared 0 bases from V and 8 bases from J, leaving 13 bases between. CDR3 sequence: CAWSVQRTGGYTF. The CDR3 DNA follows: TGTGCCTGGAGTGTACAGCGAACGGGGGGCTACACCTTC.